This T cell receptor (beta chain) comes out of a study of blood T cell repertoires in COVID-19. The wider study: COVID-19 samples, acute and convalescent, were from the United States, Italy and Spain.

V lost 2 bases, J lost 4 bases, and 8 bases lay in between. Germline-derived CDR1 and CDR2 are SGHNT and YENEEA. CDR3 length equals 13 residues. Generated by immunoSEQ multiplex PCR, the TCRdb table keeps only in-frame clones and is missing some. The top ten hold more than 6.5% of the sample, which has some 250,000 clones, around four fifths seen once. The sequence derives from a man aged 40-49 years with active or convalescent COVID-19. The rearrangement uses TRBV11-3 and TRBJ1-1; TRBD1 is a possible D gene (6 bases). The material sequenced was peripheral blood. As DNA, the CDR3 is TGTGCCAGCAGCTTAAGGGGGGGCACTGAAGCTTTCTTT. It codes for CASSLRGGTEAFF.